A selection of T cell receptor beta chains follows, all from one sample in a study of cytomegalovirus exposure and HLA in healthy donors. Only in-frame clones appear in the TCRdb table, and some are missing; sequencing was by immunoSEQ multiplex PCR. The sample contains 95,000 to 150,000 clones, 83% of which appear only once. The sample was PBMCs. The receptors shown here come from a woman aged 35 to 49 in good health and CMV-seropositive. The CDR3 runs from the conserved cysteine through the conserved F or W. The order of the fields is D gene, V gene, J gene, clone size, CDR3 protein, CDR3 DNA. A D gene is named only where the DNA matches it firmly. Clone sizes are given selectively: once, few, many, or a class where the clone is expanded.

d_call: TRBD2; v_call: TRBV18; j_call: TRBJ2-2; clone_size: .; cdr3_aa: CASPRRGLNTGELFF; cdr3_nt: TGTGCCAGCCCCCGTCGGGGACTAAACACCGGGGAGCTGTTTTTT
d_call: TRBD1; v_call: TRBV5-1; j_call: TRBJ2-3; clone_size: .; cdr3_aa: CASSQTGASDTQYF; cdr3_nt: TGCGCCAGCAGTCAGACAGGGGCTTCAGATACGCAGTATTTT
d_call: TRBD1; v_call: TRBV19; j_call: TRBJ1-4; clone_size: .; cdr3_aa: CASTLSLDRDGKLFF; cdr3_nt: TGTGCCAGTACCCTGTCCTTAGACAGGGATGGAAAACTGTTTTTT
d_call: TRBD1; v_call: TRBV27; j_call: TRBJ1-2; clone_size: .; cdr3_aa: CASRGQVDYGYTF; cdr3_nt: TGTGCCAGCAGAGGACAGGTAGACTATGGCTACACCTTC
d_call: .; v_call: TRBV2; j_call: TRBJ2-3; clone_size: .; cdr3_aa: CASSPSGDTQYF; cdr3_nt: TGTGCCAGCAGCCCTTCTGGCGATACGCAGTATTTT
d_call: .; v_call: TRBV7-2; j_call: TRBJ2-7; clone_size: .; cdr3_aa: CASSQSGYEQYF; cdr3_nt: TGTGCCAGCAGCCAATCCGGTTACGAGCAGTACTTC
d_call: TRBD1; v_call: TRBV18; j_call: TRBJ2-7; clone_size: .; cdr3_aa: CASSPSFGQGTEQYF; cdr3_nt: TGTGCCAGCTCACCAAGTTTCGGACAGGGGACCGAGCAGTACTTC
d_call: .; v_call: TRBV4-2; j_call: TRBJ2-7; clone_size: .; cdr3_aa: CASSQDLRDYEQYF; cdr3_nt: TGTGCCAGCAGCCAAGACCTAAGAGACTACGAGCAGTACTTC
d_call: .; v_call: TRBV10-1; j_call: TRBJ2-7; clone_size: .; cdr3_aa: CASSESVSWYEQYF; cdr3_nt: TGCGCCAGCAGTGAGTCCGTGAGTTGGTACGAGCAGTACTTC
d_call: TRBD1; v_call: TRBV28; j_call: TRBJ1-1; clone_size: .; cdr3_aa: CASRTRTGRYAEAFF; cdr3_nt: TGTGCCAGCAGGACGCGGACAGGGAGGTATGCTGAAGCTTTCTTT
d_call: .; v_call: TRBV18; j_call: TRBJ2-7; clone_size: .; cdr3_aa: CASSPGQTVYEQYF; cdr3_nt: TGTGCCAGCTCACCTGGACAGACCGTTTACGAGCAGTACTTC
d_call: TRBD2; v_call: TRBV9; j_call: TRBJ2-1; clone_size: .; cdr3_aa: CASSAGTSGRNEQFF; cdr3_nt: TGTGCCAGCAGCGCCGGGACTAGCGGGAGGAATGAGCAGTTCTTC
d_call: TRBD2; v_call: TRBV10-2; j_call: TRBJ2-1; clone_size: once; cdr3_aa: CASSVSGGDRLTEFF; cdr3_nt: TGCGCCAGCAGTGTAAGCGGGGGGGACCGACTGACGGAGTTCTTC
d_call: .; v_call: TRBV7-6; j_call: TRBJ2-3; clone_size: .; cdr3_aa: CASNPSGSHTDTQYF; cdr3_nt: TGTGCCAGCAACCCGAGCGGGTCCCACACAGATACGCAGTATTTT
d_call: .; v_call: TRBV29-1; j_call: TRBJ2-7; clone_size: .; cdr3_aa: CSVAGESSYEQYF; cdr3_nt: TGCAGCGTTGCCGGAGAGAGCTCCTACGAGCAGTACTTC
d_call: .; v_call: TRBV9; j_call: TRBJ1-1; clone_size: .; cdr3_aa: CASSPSRGTEAFF; cdr3_nt: TGTGCCAGCAGCCCCTCCCGGGGCACTGAAGCTTTCTTT
d_call: .; v_call: TRBV14; j_call: TRBJ2-7; clone_size: .; cdr3_aa: CASSQIRTAWDEQYF; cdr3_nt: TGTGCCAGCAGCCAGATACGGACAGCCTGGGACGAGCAGTACTTC
d_call: TRBD1; v_call: TRBV6-1; j_call: TRBJ1-2; clone_size: .; cdr3_aa: CASSGTGCGYTF; cdr3_nt: TGTGCCAGCAGTGGGACAGGGTGTGGCTACACCTTC
d_call: .; v_call: TRBV9; j_call: TRBJ2-3; clone_size: .; cdr3_aa: CASSEGILTQYF; cdr3_nt: TGTGCCAGCAGCGAGGGGATCCTTACGCAGTATTTT
d_call: TRBD1; v_call: TRBV7-3; j_call: TRBJ1-2; clone_size: .; cdr3_aa: CASSLTGMTGRSGYTF; cdr3_nt: TGTGCCAGCAGCTTAACTGGAATGACAGGGCGTAGTGGCTACACCTTC
d_call: TRBD2; v_call: TRBV9; j_call: TRBJ2-5; clone_size: .; cdr3_aa: CASSVGPGLAGGPQETQYF; cdr3_nt: TGTGCCAGCAGCGTGGGCCCGGGACTAGCGGGAGGCCCTCAAGAGACCCAGTACTTC
d_call: .; v_call: TRBV7-9; j_call: TRBJ1-4; clone_size: .; cdr3_aa: CASSTILASVSSGEKLFF; cdr3_nt: TGTGCCAGCAGCACTATCTTGGCCTCCGTTAGTTCGGGTGAAAAACTGTTTTTT
d_call: TRBD1; v_call: TRBV18; j_call: TRBJ2-7; clone_size: .; cdr3_aa: CASSPPSRVTGGYEQYF; cdr3_nt: TGTGCCAGCTCACCACCCTCCAGGGTGACAGGGGGCTACGAGCAGTACTTC
d_call: .; v_call: TRBV5-1; j_call: TRBJ2-3; clone_size: .; cdr3_aa: CASRLSGTDTQYF; cdr3_nt: TGCGCCAGCAGGCTGTCGGGGACAGATACGCAGTATTTT
d_call: TRBD1; v_call: TRBV7-9; j_call: TRBJ1-5; clone_size: .; cdr3_aa: CASSLTGDQPQHF; cdr3_nt: TGTGCCAGCAGCCTCACAGGGGATCAGCCCCAGCATTTT
d_call: TRBD1; v_call: TRBV4-1; j_call: TRBJ2-5; clone_size: .; cdr3_aa: CASSQPRQGVQETQYF; cdr3_nt: TGCGCCAGCAGCCAACCCCGACAGGGGGTCCAAGAGACCCAGTACTTC
d_call: TRBD2; v_call: TRBV10-2; j_call: TRBJ2-7; clone_size: once; cdr3_aa: CASSESGRPYEQYF; cdr3_nt: TGCGCCAGCAGTGAGAGCGGGAGACCTTACGAGCAGTACTTC
d_call: .; v_call: TRBV19; j_call: TRBJ1-1; clone_size: .; cdr3_aa: CASSIEAGMGTEAFF; cdr3_nt: TGTGCCAGTAGTATAGAGGCAGGGATGGGCACTGAAGCTTTCTTT
d_call: TRBD1; v_call: TRBV5-1; j_call: TRBJ1-3; clone_size: .; cdr3_aa: CASSLEGAPSGNTIYF; cdr3_nt: TGCGCCAGCAGCTTAGAGGGGGCCCCCTCTGGAAACACCATATATTTT
d_call: .; v_call: TRBV15; j_call: TRBJ2-7; clone_size: .; cdr3_aa: CATSRDSRTQGWHEQYF; cdr3_nt: TGTGCCACCAGCAGAGACTCCCGCACGCAGGGATGGCACGAGCAGTACTTC
d_call: .; v_call: TRBV11-2; j_call: TRBJ1-5; clone_size: .; cdr3_aa: CASSLTGSGPQHF; cdr3_nt: TGTGCCAGCAGCTTAACGGGGTCAGGTCCCCAGCATTTT
d_call: .; v_call: TRBV4-1; j_call: TRBJ2-3; clone_size: .; cdr3_aa: CASSSGVGTQYF; cdr3_nt: TGCGCCAGCAGCTCGGGGGTTGGTACGCAGTATTTT
d_call: .; v_call: TRBV7-9; j_call: TRBJ2-2; clone_size: .; cdr3_aa: CASSLGHPNTGELFF; cdr3_nt: TGTGCCAGCAGCTTAGGACACCCGAACACCGGGGAGCTGTTTTTT
d_call: TRBD1; v_call: TRBV29-1; j_call: TRBJ1-2; clone_size: .; cdr3_aa: CSANAGTGTYGYTF; cdr3_nt: TGCAGCGCCAATGCGGGGACAGGGACCTATGGCTACACCTTC
d_call: TRBD1; v_call: TRBV7-2; j_call: TRBJ1-2; clone_size: .; cdr3_aa: CASSLRQGALGGYTF; cdr3_nt: TGTGCCAGCAGCTTGAGACAGGGGGCATTGGGTGGCTACACCTTC
d_call: TRBD1; v_call: TRBV6-1; j_call: TRBJ2-2; clone_size: .; cdr3_aa: CASSEWQGAWTGELFF; cdr3_nt: TGTGCCAGCAGTGAATGGCAGGGGGCTTGGACCGGGGAGCTGTTTTTT
d_call: TRBD2; v_call: TRBV19; j_call: TRBJ2-7; clone_size: .; cdr3_aa: CASSISRLAGADEQYF; cdr3_nt: TGTGCCAGTAGTATATCTCGACTAGCGGGAGCGGACGAGCAGTACTTC
d_call: TRBD1; v_call: TRBV29-1; j_call: TRBJ2-5; clone_size: .; cdr3_aa: CSVADRAEETQYF; cdr3_nt: TGCAGCGTAGCAGACAGGGCAGAAGAGACCCAGTACTTC
d_call: TRBD2; v_call: TRBV9; j_call: TRBJ2-7; clone_size: .; cdr3_aa: CASSGGLAGEPSHEQYF; cdr3_nt: TGTGCCAGCAGCGGGGGACTAGCGGGAGAACCCTCCCACGAGCAGTACTTC
d_call: TRBD1; v_call: TRBV14; j_call: TRBJ1-1; clone_size: .; cdr3_aa: CASSLTRGRRAEAFF; cdr3_nt: TGTGCCAGCAGCCTAACAAGGGGGCGCAGGGCTGAAGCTTTCTTT
d_call: TRBD2; v_call: TRBV27; j_call: TRBJ2-3; clone_size: .; cdr3_aa: CASSGLAVGTDTQYF; cdr3_nt: TGTGCCAGCAGTGGCCTAGCGGTCGGCACAGATACGCAGTATTTT
d_call: .; v_call: TRBV18; j_call: TRBJ1-4; clone_size: .; cdr3_aa: CASSPPLGRDEKLFF; cdr3_nt: TGTGCCAGCTCACCACCTCTCGGCAGGGATGAAAAACTGTTTTTT
d_call: .; v_call: TRBV5-1; j_call: TRBJ2-7; clone_size: .; cdr3_aa: CASTPLGWGDGQYF; cdr3_nt: TGCGCCAGCACCCCCCTGGGGTGGGGGGACGGGCAGTACTTC
d_call: .; v_call: TRBV19; j_call: TRBJ2-2; clone_size: .; cdr3_aa: CASTHGAGRSGAGELFF; cdr3_nt: TGTGCCAGTACCCACGGGGCGGGGAGGTCGGGGGCCGGGGAGCTGTTTTTT
d_call: TRBD2; v_call: TRBV7-9; j_call: TRBJ2-1; clone_size: .; cdr3_aa: CASSLSGTTYNEQFF; cdr3_nt: TGTGCCAGCAGCTTAAGCGGGACCACTTATAATGAGCAGTTCTTC
d_call: .; v_call: TRBV7-9; j_call: TRBJ1-4; clone_size: .; cdr3_aa: CASSFPAEKLFF; cdr3_nt: TGTGCCAGCAGCTTTCCAGCGGAAAAACTGTTTTTT
d_call: .; v_call: TRBV5-1; j_call: TRBJ1-1; clone_size: few; cdr3_aa: CASSPGGDTEAFF; cdr3_nt: TGCGCCAGCAGCCCCGGAGGGGACACTGAAGCTTTCTTT
d_call: .; v_call: TRBV28; j_call: TRBJ2-7; clone_size: .; cdr3_aa: CASSSPGQGAEQYF; cdr3_nt: TGTGCCAGCAGTTCCCCCGGGCAGGGTGCCGAGCAGTACTTC
d_call: .; v_call: TRBV7-9; j_call: TRBJ1-1; clone_size: .; cdr3_aa: CSSSAMGAMNTEAFF; cdr3_nt: TGTTCCAGCAGCGCAATGGGAGCCATGAACACTGAAGCTTTCTTT
d_call: TRBD1; v_call: TRBV5-5; j_call: TRBJ2-1; clone_size: once; cdr3_aa: CASSRQGYNEQFF; cdr3_nt: TGTGCCAGCAGCCGACAGGGGTACAATGAGCAGTTCTTC
d_call: .; v_call: TRBV18; j_call: TRBJ2-2; clone_size: .; cdr3_aa: CASSPQNLRVNTGELFF; cdr3_nt: TGTGCCAGCTCACCACAAAATCTTCGCGTTAACACCGGGGAGCTGTTTTTT
d_call: .; v_call: TRBV9; j_call: TRBJ2-7; clone_size: .; cdr3_aa: CASSVGSSYEQYF; cdr3_nt: TGTGCCAGCAGCGTAGGCAGCTCCTACGAGCAGTACTTC
d_call: .; v_call: TRBV9; j_call: TRBJ2-1; clone_size: .; cdr3_aa: CASSPMEQGPLDEQFF; cdr3_nt: TGTGCCAGCAGCCCCATGGAACAGGGTCCGCTGGATGAGCAGTTCTTC
d_call: .; v_call: TRBV7-8; j_call: TRBJ2-5; clone_size: .; cdr3_aa: CASSLERQETQYF; cdr3_nt: TGTGCCAGCAGCTTAGAGCGGCAAGAGACCCAGTACTTC
d_call: .; v_call: TRBV10-3; j_call: TRBJ2-3; clone_size: .; cdr3_aa: CAISEPGDATDTQYF; cdr3_nt: TGTGCCATCAGTGAACCGGGGGATGCAACAGATACGCAGTATTTT
d_call: TRBD1; v_call: TRBV12-5; j_call: TRBJ2-1; clone_size: .; cdr3_aa: CASGSTQGAHNEQFF; cdr3_nt: TGTGCTAGTGGTTCCACACAGGGGGCGCACAATGAGCAGTTCTTC
d_call: TRBD2; v_call: TRBV6-6; j_call: TRBJ2-1; clone_size: .; cdr3_aa: CASSASGTYNEQFF; cdr3_nt: TGTGCCAGCAGTGCTAGCGGGACTTACAATGAGCAGTTCTTC
d_call: .; v_call: TRBV6-1; j_call: TRBJ2-7; clone_size: .; cdr3_aa: CASGASGSYEQYF; cdr3_nt: TGTGCCAGCGGCGCGAGCGGGTCCTACGAGCAGTACTTC